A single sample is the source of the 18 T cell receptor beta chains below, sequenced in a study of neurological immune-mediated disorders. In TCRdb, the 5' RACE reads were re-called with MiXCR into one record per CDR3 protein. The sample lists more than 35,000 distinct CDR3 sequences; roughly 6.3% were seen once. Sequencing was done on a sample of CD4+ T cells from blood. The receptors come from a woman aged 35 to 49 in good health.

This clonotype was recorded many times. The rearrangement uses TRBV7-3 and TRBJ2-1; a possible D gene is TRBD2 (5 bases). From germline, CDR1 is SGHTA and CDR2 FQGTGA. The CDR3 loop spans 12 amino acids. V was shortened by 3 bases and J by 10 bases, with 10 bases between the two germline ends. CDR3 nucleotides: TGTGCCAGCAGCTTGGGAGAAGGCGAGCAGTTCTTC. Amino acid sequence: CASSLGEGEQFF.

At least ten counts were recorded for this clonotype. As DNA, the CDR3 is TGTGCCAGCAGACCCCTGGACAGGGTCTATGGCTACACCTTC. Its translation: CASRPLDRVYGYTF. This sequence joins TRBV28 and TRBJ1-2, with 8 bases identical to TRBD1. CDR1 is MDHEN and CDR2 is SYDVKM in the germline V gene. CDR3 length equals 14 residues. The V and J ends lost 6 bases and 4 bases, in that order; junction bases with no gene match: 7.

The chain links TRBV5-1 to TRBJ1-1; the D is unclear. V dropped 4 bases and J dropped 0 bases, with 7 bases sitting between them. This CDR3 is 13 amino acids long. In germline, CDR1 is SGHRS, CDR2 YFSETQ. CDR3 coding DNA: TGCGCCAGCAGCCCCCAGTTGAACACTGAAGCTTTCTTT. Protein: CASSPQLNTEAFF.

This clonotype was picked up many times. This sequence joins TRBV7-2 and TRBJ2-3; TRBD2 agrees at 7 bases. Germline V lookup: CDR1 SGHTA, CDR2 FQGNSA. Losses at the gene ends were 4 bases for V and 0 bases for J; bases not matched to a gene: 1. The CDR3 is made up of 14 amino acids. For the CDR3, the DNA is TGTGCCAGCAGCTATAGCGGGAGCACAGATACGCAGTATTTT. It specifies CASSYSGSTDTQYF.

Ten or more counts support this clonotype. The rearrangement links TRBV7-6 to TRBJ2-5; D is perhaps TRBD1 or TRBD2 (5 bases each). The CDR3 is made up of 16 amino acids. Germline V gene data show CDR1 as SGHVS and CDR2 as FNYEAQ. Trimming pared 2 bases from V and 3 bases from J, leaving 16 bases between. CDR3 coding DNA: TGTGCCAGCAGCTTATCTCCTGGGGGTGGGGAAGAGACCCAGTACTTC. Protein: CASSLSPGGGEETQYF. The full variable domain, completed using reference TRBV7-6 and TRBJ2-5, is GAGVSQSPRYKVTKRGQDVALRCDPISGHVSLYWYRQALGQGPEFLTYFNYEAQQDKSGLPNDRFSAERPEGSISTLTIQRTEQRDSAMYRCASSLSPGGGEETQYFGPGTRLLVL.

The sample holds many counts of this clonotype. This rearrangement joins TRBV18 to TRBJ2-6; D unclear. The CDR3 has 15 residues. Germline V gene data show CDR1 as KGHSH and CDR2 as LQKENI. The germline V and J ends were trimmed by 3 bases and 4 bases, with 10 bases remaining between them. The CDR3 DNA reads TGTGCCAGCTCACCCGCGATCGGAGGGGCCAACGTCCTGACTTTC. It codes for CASSPAIGGANVLTF.

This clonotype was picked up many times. The CDR3 sequence is CASSVRPPRTSGSGETQYF. The CDR3, as DNA: TGTGCCAGCAGCGTCAGGCCCCCGCGGACTAGCGGGAGTGGGGAGACCCAGTACTTC. The chain is built from TRBV7-9 and TRBJ2-5, with TRBD2 matching 13 bases. V was clipped by 5 bases and J by 5 bases; unmatched bases: 17. Germline lookup yields CDR1 SEHNR and CDR2 FQNEAQ (reference sequence). There are 19 residues in the CDR3.

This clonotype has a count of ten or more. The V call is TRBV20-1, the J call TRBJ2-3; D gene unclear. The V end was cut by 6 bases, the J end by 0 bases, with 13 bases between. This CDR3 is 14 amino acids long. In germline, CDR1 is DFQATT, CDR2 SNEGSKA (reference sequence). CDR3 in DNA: TGCAGTGCCCCCGCCCAGCCTAGCACAGATACGCAGTATTTT. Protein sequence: CSAPAQPSTDTQYF.

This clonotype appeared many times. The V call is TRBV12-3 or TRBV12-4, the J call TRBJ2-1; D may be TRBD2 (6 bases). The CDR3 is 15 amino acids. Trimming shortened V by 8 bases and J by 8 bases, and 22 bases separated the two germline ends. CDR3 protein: CASPRRGWVVDEQFF. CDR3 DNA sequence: TGTGCCAGCCCCCGGCGGGGCTGGGTGGTCGATGAGCAGTTCTTC.

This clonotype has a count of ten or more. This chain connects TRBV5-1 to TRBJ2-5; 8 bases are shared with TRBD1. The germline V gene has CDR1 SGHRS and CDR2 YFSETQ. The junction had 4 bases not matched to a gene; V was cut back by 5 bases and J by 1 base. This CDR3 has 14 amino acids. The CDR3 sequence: CASSPGGGQETQYF. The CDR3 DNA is TGCGCCAGCAGTCCAGGGGGCGGCCAAGAGACCCAGTACTTC.

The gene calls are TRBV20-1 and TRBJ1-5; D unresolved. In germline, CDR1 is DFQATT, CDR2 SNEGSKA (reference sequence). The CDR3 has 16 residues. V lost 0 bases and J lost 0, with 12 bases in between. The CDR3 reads CSARDWMVASNQPQHF. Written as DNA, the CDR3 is TGCAGTGCTAGAGATTGGATGGTCGCTAGCAATCAGCCCCAGCATTTT.

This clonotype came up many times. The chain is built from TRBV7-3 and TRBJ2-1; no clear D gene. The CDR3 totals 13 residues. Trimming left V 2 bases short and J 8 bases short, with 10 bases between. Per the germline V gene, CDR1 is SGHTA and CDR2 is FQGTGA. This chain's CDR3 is CASSLRLYDEQFF. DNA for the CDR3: TGTGCCAGCAGCTTACGGCTTTACGATGAGCAGTTCTTC.

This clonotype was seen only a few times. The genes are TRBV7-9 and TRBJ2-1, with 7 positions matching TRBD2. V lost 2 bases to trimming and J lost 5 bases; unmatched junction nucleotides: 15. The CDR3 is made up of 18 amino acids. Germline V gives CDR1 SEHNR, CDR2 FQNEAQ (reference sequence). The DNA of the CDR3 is TGTGCCAGCAGCTTAACTCCCTTGGGGCCTAGCGGCCACAATGAGCAGTTCTTC. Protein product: CASSLTPLGPSGHNEQFF.

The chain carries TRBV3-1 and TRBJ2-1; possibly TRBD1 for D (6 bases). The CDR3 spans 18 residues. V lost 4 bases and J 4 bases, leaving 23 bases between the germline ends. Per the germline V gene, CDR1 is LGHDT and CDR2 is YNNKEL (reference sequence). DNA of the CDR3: TGTGCCAGCAGCCCAAATACCACAGGGCTGGCTGTTTACAATGAGCAGTTCTTC. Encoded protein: CASSPNTTGLAVYNEQFF.

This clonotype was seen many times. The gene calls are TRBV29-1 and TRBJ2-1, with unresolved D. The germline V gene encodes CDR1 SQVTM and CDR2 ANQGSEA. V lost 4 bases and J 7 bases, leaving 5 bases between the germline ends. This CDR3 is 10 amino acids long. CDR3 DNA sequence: TGCAGCGTTGGGATTAATGAGCAGTTCTTC. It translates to CSVGINEQFF.

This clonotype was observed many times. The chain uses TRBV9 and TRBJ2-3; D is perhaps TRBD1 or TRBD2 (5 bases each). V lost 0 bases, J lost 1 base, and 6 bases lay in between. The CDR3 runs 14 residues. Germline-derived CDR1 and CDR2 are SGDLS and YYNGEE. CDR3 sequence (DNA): TGTGCCAGCAGCGTAGCGGGGCGCACAGATACGCAGTATTTT. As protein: CASSVAGRTDTQYF.

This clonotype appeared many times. The CDR3 DNA reads TGTGCCAGCATTAGGACAGGGAGGTCGTACACTGAAGCTTTCTTT. Translation: CASIRTGRSYTEAFF. The rearrangement joins TRBV28 to TRBJ1-1; 8 bases agree with TRBD1. With 7 bases clipped from V and 3 bases from J, the junction kept 10 bases outside the gene matches. Germline-derived CDR1 and CDR2 are MDHEN and SYDVKM. The CDR3 covers 15 residues.

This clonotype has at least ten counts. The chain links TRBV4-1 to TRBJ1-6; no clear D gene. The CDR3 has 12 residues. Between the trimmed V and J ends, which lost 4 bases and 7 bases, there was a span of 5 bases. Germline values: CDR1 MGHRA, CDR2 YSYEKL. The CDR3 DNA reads TGCGCCAGCAGCCGTCTAAATTCACCCCTCCACTTT. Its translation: CASSRLNSPLHF.